Detailed here is one T cell receptor beta chain. CDR3 length: 15 amino acids. V dropped 5 bases and J dropped 5 bases, with 19 bases sitting between them. Germline V gene lookup returns CDR1 LNHDA and CDR2 SQIVND (reference sequence). This specimen comes from a study of blood T cell repertoires in COVID-19. Across the whole study: Acute and convalescent COVID-19 specimens originated in the United States, Italy and Spain.

The table came from immunoSEQ multiplex PCR; TCRdb's copy has only in-frame clones and leaves some out. The sample has fewer than 250,000 clones, approximately 90% seen once. The chain couples TRBV19 to TRBJ2-7, with D possibly TRBD1 on 6 matching bases. The specimen sequenced was peripheral blood. This receptor was taken from a man younger than 45 with acute or convalescent COVID-19. The CDR3 loop is CASSRLTTGIHEQYF. The CDR3 region has the DNA TGTGCCAGTAGTCGACTGACTACAGGGATACACGAGCAGTACTTC.